This passage covers 21 T cell receptor beta chains from one sample sequenced in a study of patients and donors after allogeneic stem cell transplantation. TCRdb re-analysed the RT-PCR reads in MiXCR, keeping a single row per CDR3 protein. Here the sample spans 98,000 or so distinct CDR3 sequences, over 30% being singletons. Sequencing input: blood, either unsorted or a sorted T cell fraction (not recorded which). These receptors were obtained from a human donor who was either an allogeneic HSCT recipient or a stem cell or donor lymphocyte infusion donor (not recorded which). It is not recorded whose cells these are; they may come from a transplant donor.

This clonotype has just a few counts. The J gene is TRBJ1-2, the V gene TRBV4-3; 7 nucleotides agree with TRBD1. The CDR3 length is 15 residues. The germline V gene has CDR1 LGHNA and CDR2 YSLEER. V gave up 1 base and J gave up 5 bases; unmatched junction bases: 7. CDR3 sequence reads: CASSQGGGQFYGYTF. For the CDR3, the DNA is TGCGCCAGCAGCCAAGGGGGGGGACAGTTTTATGGCTACACCTTC.

This clonotype was picked up many times. V usage is TRBV20-1 and J usage is TRBJ1-2; no clear D. With 0 bases removed from V and 5 bases from J, the gap between germline ends came to 7 bases. Germline V gene lookup returns CDR1 DFQATT and CDR2 SNEGSKA (reference sequence). The CDR3 has 12 amino acids. The CDR3 DNA sequence: TGCAGTGCTAGAGATCGGACTTATGGCTACACCTTC. Translation: CSARDRTYGYTF.

The V gene is TRBV3-1, the J gene TRBJ2-7; no definite D call. The CDR3 spans 14 residues. Trimming shortened V by 4 bases and J by 6 bases, and 16 bases separated the two germline ends. In germline, CDR1 is LGHDT, CDR2 YNNKEL (reference sequence). The CDR3 region is CASSPAGPKGEQYF. In nucleotides, the CDR3 is TGTGCCAGCAGCCCAGCAGGCCCCAAGGGCGAGCAGTACTTC.

This clonotype was picked up a small number of times. CDR3 region: CASRGGEQFF. Here the CDR3 DNA reads TGTGCCAGCAGGGGAGGTGAGCAGTTCTTC. The chain employs TRBV25-1 and TRBJ2-1; weak D call: TRBD2 (6 bases). V was pared by 6 bases and J by 9 bases, with 6 bases between. The CDR3 is made up of 10 amino acids. In germline, CDR1 is MGHDK, CDR2 SYGVNS.

This clonotype was seen a handful of times. The rearrangement links TRBV12-3 or TRBV12-4 to TRBJ1-5; D is perhaps TRBD1 (5 bases). The V end lost 7 bases, the J end lost 7 bases, and 14 bases lay between the germline ends. CDR3 length equals 13 residues. The CDR3 spells CASTTRRGQPQHF. The CDR3 bases are TGTGCCAGCACTACCCGTCGGGGGCAGCCCCAGCATTTT.

The table lists this clonotype with a few counts. The rearrangement uses TRBV2 and TRBJ2-7, with a weak D call TRBD2 (6 bases). CDR1 is SNHLY, CDR2 FYNNEI, per germline. Trimming left V 2 bases short and J 6 bases short, with 17 bases between. The CDR3 is 15 amino acids. In DNA form, the CDR3 reads TGTGCCAGCAGTGAATTCGGGGGAGAACACAGCGAGCAGTACTTC. Amino acids: CASSEFGGEHSEQYF. Together with reference TRBV2 and TRBJ2-7, the CDR3 gives the full variable domain: EPEVTQTPSHQVTQMGQEVILRCVPISNHLYFYWYRQILGQKVEFLVSFYNNEISEKSEIFDDQFSVERPDGSNFTLKIRSTKLEDSAMYFCASSEFGGEHSEQYFGPGTRLTVT.

The chain couples TRBV5-1 to TRBJ1-4; 7 bases agree with TRBD1. CDR3 length: 16 amino acids. After removal of 0 bases from V and 4 bases from J, the junction contained 6 bases not matched to a gene. Germline V gene data show CDR1 as SGHRS and CDR2 as YFSETQ. The CDR3 sequence: CASSLARDSLNEKLFF. CDR3 coding DNA: TGCGCCAGCAGCTTGGCCAGGGACAGCCTTAATGAAAAACTGTTTTTT.

This clonotype was counted only a few times. V is TRBV10-3 and J is TRBJ2-1; D remains unclear. The germline gives CDR1 ENHRY, CDR2 SYGVKD. The V end was cut by 2 bases, the J end by 6 bases, with 14 bases between. CDR3 length: 15 amino acids. The CDR3 nucleotides are TGTGCCATCAGTGAGGGTCCCAACCAAAGCAATGAGCAGTTCTTC. It specifies CAISEGPNQSNEQFF.

This clonotype has only a few counts. The genes are TRBV11-3 and TRBJ1-1; no firm D call. Trimming took 1 base from V and 8 from J, leaving 5 bases between them. The germline V gene has CDR1 SGHNT and CDR2 YENEEA. The CDR3 sequence is 11 residues long. The CDR3 DNA reads as TGTGCCAGCAGCTTAGCACAAGAAGCTTTCTTT. Residues: CASSLAQEAFF.

This clonotype was counted between two and nine times. V and J are TRBV24-1 and TRBJ2-1; perhaps TRBD1 as D (6 bases). The germline CDR1 and CDR2 sequences are KGHDR and SFDVKD. Trimming removed 3 bases at V and 8 bases at J, with 10 bases between. The CDR3 contains 13 residues. This chain's CDR3 is CATSDVQGDEQFF. DNA for the CDR3: TGTGCCACCAGTGATGTACAGGGTGATGAGCAGTTCTTC.

The chain combines TRBV6-5 with TRBJ2-1; D call uncertain. The germline V and J ends were trimmed by 0 bases and 5 bases, with 5 bases remaining between them. The germline V gene has CDR1 MNHEY and CDR2 SVGAGI. The CDR3 is 13 residues long. CDR3 in DNA: TGTGCCAGCAGTTACTCGAATGACAATGAGCAGTTCTTC. Its translation: CASSYSNDNEQFF.

The chain uses TRBV7-2 and TRBJ1-2, with a possible D match to TRBD1 (6 bases). V was clipped by 3 bases and J by 6 bases, with 11 bases between them. In germline, CDR1 is SGHTA, CDR2 FQGNSA. The CDR3 runs to 13 residues. In nucleotides, the CDR3 is TGTGCCAGCAGCTTCCGAGAGGGGGATGGCTACACCTTC. This sequence encodes CASSFREGDGYTF.

This clonotype showed up just a few times. The genes are TRBV5-1 and TRBJ2-7; D possibly corresponds to TRBD2 (6 bases). Germline V gene sequence: CDR1 SGHRS, CDR2 YFSETQ. This CDR3 spans 14 amino acids. V gave up 0 bases and J gave up 2 bases, with 9 bases separating them. The CDR3 protein is CASSLGDSTYEQYF. The CDR3 bases are TGCGCCAGCAGCTTGGGGGACTCAACCTACGAGCAGTACTTC.

Of note for this clonotype: Sequence at one end of the junction differs from germline and may be a read error. The chain links TRBV3-1 to TRBJ1-2; TRBD1 is a possible D gene (6 bases). The CDR3 spans 15 residues. Germline V gives CDR1 LGHDT, CDR2 YNNKEL (reference sequence). The CDR3: CASSQSPGQNSGYTF. The CDR3 nucleotides are TGTGCCAGCAGCCAATCCCCGGGACAAAACTCTGGCTACACCTTC.

This clonotype is medium-sized. The rearrangement joins TRBV7-2 to TRBJ1-5; 7 bases map to TRBD1. CDR1 is SGHTA, CDR2 FQGNSA, per germline. The V segment lost 5 bases and the J segment 3 bases; nucleotides outside the gene matches: 7. CDR3 length: 15 residues. The CDR3 protein is CASSTRTGINQPQHF. The CDR3, as DNA: TGTGCCAGCAGCACCCGGACAGGCATCAATCAGCCCCAGCATTTT.

V gene TRBV9 combines with J gene TRBJ2-2; D gene ambiguous. The CDR3 loop spans 14 amino acids. The germline V gene has CDR1 SGDLS and CDR2 YYNGEE. V lost 2 bases to trimming and J lost 9 bases, with 14 bases between them. The CDR3 DNA is TGTGCCAGCAGCGTCTTCCTCGACGGTTGGGAGCTGTTTTTT. This sequence encodes CASSVFLDGWELFF.

This clonotype was counted a few times. V and J are TRBV3-1 and TRBJ1-5; D remains ambiguous. Trimming shortened V by 8 bases and J by 7 bases, and 24 bases separated the two germline ends. This CDR3 region has 16 residues. Germline lookup yields CDR1 LGHDT and CDR2 YNNKEL (reference sequence). As DNA, the CDR3 is TGTGCCAGCGCGCCCTCGACTCCTGGAGGGAAGCAGCCCCAGCATTTT. It codes for CASAPSTPGGKQPQHF.

As regards this clonotype: This CDR3 fails to terminate in the conserved phenylalanine or tryptophan, so it likely reflects a read error. Because the CDR3's place on the DNA is in doubt, the DNA is left out and the CDR3 is given as listed by TCRdb. The rearrangement uses TRBV27 and TRBJ2-7; the tabulated D call, TRBD1, remains unverified against the DNA. The CDR3 is made up of 12 amino acids, end residues included. Germline lookup yields CDR1 MNHEY and CDR2 SMNVEV (reference sequence). The CDR3 here is CASSFVWDRGNL.

The gene calls are TRBV11-2 and TRBJ2-1, with D uncertain. CDR3 length: 13 amino acids. Germline CDR1 reads SGHAT; CDR2 reads FQNNGV. Trimming removed 6 bases from V and 7 bases from J, with 13 bases in between. The CDR3 here is CASRYGPWNEQFF. In nucleotides, the CDR3 is TGTGCCAGCAGATACGGACCCTGGAATGAGCAGTTCTTC. Drawing the rest from reference TRBV11-2 and TRBJ2-1, the complete variable domain is EAGVAQSPRYKIIEKRQSVAFWCNPISGHATLYWYQQILGQGPKLLIQFQNNGVVDDSQLPKDRFSAERLKGVDSTLKIQPAKLEDSAVYLCASRYGPWNEQFFGPGTRLTVL.

This clonotype was seen a handful of times. The chain is built from TRBV12-3 or TRBV12-4 and TRBJ1-1; D may be TRBD1 (5 bases). CDR3 length: 14 amino acids. With 4 bases removed from V and 4 bases from J, the gap between germline ends came to 13 bases. CDR3 sequence (DNA): TGTGCCAGCAGTTCAGGGTTACGGGGCACTGAAGCTTTCTTT. Its translation is CASSSGLRGTEAFF.

V is TRBV18 and J is TRBJ2-5; no reliable D call. This CDR3 comprises 14 residues. CDR1 and CDR2 from the germline V gene are KGHSH and LQKENI. V was pared by 3 bases and J by 4 bases, with 12 bases between. CDR3 amino acids: CASSPTADRETQYF. The CDR3, as DNA: TGTGCCAGCTCACCCACCGCGGATCGAGAGACCCAGTACTTC.